This TCR beta chain is from a study of response to subunit inactivated influenza vaccine. TCRdb used MiXCR to reprocess the RT-PCR reads, holding one entry per CDR3 protein. The table includes approximately 290,000 distinct CDR3 sequences, roughly 22% detected once. Points from the study as a whole: The study's authors posited that every seasonal influenza vaccination enlists few new T cells.

This clonotype has just a few counts. Its antigen is currently unknown. Trimming took off 5 bases at V and 4 bases at J, with 18 bases between the two ends. Looked up from germline, CDR1 is MNHEY and CDR2 is SMNVEV (reference sequence). The CDR3 spans 15 residues. The TCR comes from a man between 45 and 75 years old who received an inactivated influenza vaccine. Sequences were derived from PBMCs from blood, sampled approximately 22 months after vaccination. The chain carries TRBV27 and TRBJ2-7; TRBD1 might be the D (6 bases). DNA of the CDR3: TGTGCCAGCAGTCCAAAACCCACAGGGATTTACGAGCAGTACTTC. Protein: CASSPKPTGIYEQYF.